The 5 T cell receptor beta chains reported below all come from one sample, sequenced in a study of cytotoxic CD8 clonotypes in ibrutinib-treated CLL (dated by TCRdb to 2020 to 2023). The library was obtained by the immunoSEQ multiplex PCR assay. The table comes from immuneACCESS by way of TCRdb, which keeps in-frame sequences with V and J called. Part of the clones is missing from these tables; in studies checked, under half for an unresolved V gene and the rest for unknown reasons. Present in this sample are about 200,000 clones, about four fifths of which were seen just once. About an eighth of the sample goes to the ten largest clones. Read against the paper, the sample's time point label means: about a year on ibrutinib. This specimen consisted of PBMCs, obtained after 12 months of ibrutinib treatment. The receptors shown here come from a human donor with chronic lymphocytic leukemia.

V is TRBV6-5 and J is TRBJ2-7, with 11 positions matching TRBD2. Per germline, CDR1 MNHEY and CDR2 SVGAGI. This CDR3 has 12 residues. The V and J ends lost 9 bases and 2 bases, in that order; junction bases with no gene match: 0. CDR3 protein: CASSGRAYEQYF. CDR3 in DNA: TGTGCCAGTAGCGGGAGGGCCTACGAGCAGTACTTC.

For this clone: This may arise from a read error, as a much more abundant clone is one base away. Other DNA sequences in the same sample also yield this CDR3. The rearrangement links TRBV5-1 to TRBJ2-6; the D gene is possibly TRBD2 (6 bases). The CDR3 sequence is 15 residues long. From germline, CDR1 is SGHRS and CDR2 YFSETQ. Trimming took off 2 bases at V and 4 bases at J, with 10 bases between the two ends. CDR3 bases: TGCGCCAGCAGCTTAGGGGACTCCGGGGCCAACGTCCTGACTTTC. This gives the protein CASSLGDSGANVLTF.

The chain uses TRBV5-1 and TRBJ2-7; D might be TRBD1 or TRBD2, each matching 6 bases. CDR1 SGHRS and CDR2 YFSETQ come from the germline V gene. CDR3 length: 15 residues. V gave up 0 bases and J gave up 2 bases, with 12 bases separating them. The CDR3 is CASSLAPGATYEQYF. CDR3 coding DNA: TGCGCCAGCAGCTTGGCACCGGGGGCGACCTACGAGCAGTACTTC.

The chain recombines TRBV15 with TRBJ2-7; D may be TRBD1 (6 bases). CDR1 and CDR2 (germline): LNHNV, YYDKDF (reference sequence). V gave up 5 bases and J gave up 5 bases, with 19 bases separating them. This CDR3 has 15 amino acids. CDR3 sequence (DNA): TGTGCCACCAGCCGCCGCATGATGAAGGGGGACGAGCAGTACTTC. It yields the protein CATSRRMMKGDEQYF.

The rearrangement uses TRBV5-1 and TRBJ1-1; maybe TRBD1 (6 bases). Trimming removed 2 bases from V and 5 bases from J, with 16 bases in between. CDR3 length: 15 residues. Per germline, CDR1 SGHRS and CDR2 YFSETQ. CDR3 sequence reads: CASSLSPGAGTEAFF. In nucleotides, the CDR3 is TGCGCCAGCAGCTTAAGCCCAGGGGCTGGGACTGAAGCTTTCTTT.